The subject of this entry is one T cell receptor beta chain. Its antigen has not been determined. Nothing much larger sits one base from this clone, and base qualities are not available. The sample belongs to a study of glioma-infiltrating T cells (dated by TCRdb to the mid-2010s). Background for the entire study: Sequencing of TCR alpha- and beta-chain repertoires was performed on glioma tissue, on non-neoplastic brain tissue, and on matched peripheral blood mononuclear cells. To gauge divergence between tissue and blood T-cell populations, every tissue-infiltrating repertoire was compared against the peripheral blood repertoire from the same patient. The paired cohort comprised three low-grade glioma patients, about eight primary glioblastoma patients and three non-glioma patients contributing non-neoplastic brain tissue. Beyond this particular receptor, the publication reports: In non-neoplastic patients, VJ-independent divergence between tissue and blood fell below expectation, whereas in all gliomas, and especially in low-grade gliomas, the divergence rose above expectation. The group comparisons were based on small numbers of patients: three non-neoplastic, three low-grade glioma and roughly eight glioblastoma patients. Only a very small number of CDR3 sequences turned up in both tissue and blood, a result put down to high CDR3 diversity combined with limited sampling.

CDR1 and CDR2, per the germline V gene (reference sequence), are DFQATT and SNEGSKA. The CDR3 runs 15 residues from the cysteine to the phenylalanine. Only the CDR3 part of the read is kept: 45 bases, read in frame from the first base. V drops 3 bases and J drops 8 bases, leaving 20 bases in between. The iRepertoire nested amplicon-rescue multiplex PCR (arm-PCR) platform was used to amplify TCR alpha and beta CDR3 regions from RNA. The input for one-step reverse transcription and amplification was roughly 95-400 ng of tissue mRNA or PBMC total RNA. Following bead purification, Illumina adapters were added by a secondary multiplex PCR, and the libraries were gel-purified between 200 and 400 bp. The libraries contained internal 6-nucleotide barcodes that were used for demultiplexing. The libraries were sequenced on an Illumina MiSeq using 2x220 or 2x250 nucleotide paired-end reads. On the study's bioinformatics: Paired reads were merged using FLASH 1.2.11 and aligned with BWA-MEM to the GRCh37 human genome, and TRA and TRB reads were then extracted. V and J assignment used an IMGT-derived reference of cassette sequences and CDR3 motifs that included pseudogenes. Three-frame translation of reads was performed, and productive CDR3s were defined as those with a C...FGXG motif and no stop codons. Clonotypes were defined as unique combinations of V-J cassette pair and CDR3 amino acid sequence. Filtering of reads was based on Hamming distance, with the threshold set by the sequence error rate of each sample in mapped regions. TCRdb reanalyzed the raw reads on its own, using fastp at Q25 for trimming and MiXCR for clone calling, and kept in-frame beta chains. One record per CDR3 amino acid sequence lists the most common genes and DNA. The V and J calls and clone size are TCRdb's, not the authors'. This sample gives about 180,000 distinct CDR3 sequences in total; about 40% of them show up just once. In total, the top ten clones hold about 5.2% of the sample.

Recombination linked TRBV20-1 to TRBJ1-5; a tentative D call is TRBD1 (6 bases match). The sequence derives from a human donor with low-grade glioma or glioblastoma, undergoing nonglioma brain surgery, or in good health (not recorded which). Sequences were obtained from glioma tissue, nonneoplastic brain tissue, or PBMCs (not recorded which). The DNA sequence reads TGCAGTGCTAGGCGTTCAGATAGGGGGGGAAAGCCCCAGCATTTT. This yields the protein CSARRSDRGGKPQHF.